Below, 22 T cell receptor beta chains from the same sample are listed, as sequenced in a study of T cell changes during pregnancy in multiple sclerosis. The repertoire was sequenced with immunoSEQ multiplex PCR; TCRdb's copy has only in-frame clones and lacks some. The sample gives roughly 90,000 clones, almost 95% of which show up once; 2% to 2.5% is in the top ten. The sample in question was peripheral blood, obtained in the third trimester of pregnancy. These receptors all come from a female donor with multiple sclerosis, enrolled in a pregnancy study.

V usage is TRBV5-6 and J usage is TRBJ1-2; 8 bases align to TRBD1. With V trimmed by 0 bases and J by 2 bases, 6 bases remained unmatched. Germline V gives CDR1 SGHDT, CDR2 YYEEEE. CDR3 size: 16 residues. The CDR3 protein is CASSLEGTGSNYGYTF. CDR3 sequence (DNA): TGTGCCAGCAGCTTGGAAGGGACAGGAAGCAACTATGGCTACACCTTC.

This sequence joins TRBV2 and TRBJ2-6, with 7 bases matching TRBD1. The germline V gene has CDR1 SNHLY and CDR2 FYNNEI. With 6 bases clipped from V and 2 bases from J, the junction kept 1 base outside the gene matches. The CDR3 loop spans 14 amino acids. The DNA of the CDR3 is TGTGCCAGCAGCGACAGGGCTGGGGCCAACGTCCTGACTTTC. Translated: CASSDRAGANVLTF.

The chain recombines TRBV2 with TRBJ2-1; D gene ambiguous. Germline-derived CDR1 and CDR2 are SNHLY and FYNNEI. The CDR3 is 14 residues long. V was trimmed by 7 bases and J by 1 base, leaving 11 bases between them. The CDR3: CASTVSISYNEQFF. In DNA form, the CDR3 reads TGTGCCAGCACTGTATCTATATCCTACAATGAGCAGTTCTTC.

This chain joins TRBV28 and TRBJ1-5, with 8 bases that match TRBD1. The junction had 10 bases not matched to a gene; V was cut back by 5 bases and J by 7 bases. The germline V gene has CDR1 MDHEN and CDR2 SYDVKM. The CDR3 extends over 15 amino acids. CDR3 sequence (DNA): TGTGCCAGCAGTGGAATCAGGGGGCAGGGGCAGCCCCAGCATTTT. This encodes CASSGIRGQGQPQHF.

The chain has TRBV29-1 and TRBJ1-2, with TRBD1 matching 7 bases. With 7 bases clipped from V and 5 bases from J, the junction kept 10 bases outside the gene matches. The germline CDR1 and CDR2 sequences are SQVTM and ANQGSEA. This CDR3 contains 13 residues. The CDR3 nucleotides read TGCAGCGCTGGAAGGACAGGCGCTTATGGCTACACCTTC. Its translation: CSAGRTGAYGYTF.

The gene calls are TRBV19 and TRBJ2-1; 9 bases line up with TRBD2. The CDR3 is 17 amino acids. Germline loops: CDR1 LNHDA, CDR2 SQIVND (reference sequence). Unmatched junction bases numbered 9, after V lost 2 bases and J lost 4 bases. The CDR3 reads CASSISPTSGLYNEQFF. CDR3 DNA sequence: TGTGCCAGTAGTATATCTCCGACTAGCGGCTTATACAATGAGCAGTTCTTC.

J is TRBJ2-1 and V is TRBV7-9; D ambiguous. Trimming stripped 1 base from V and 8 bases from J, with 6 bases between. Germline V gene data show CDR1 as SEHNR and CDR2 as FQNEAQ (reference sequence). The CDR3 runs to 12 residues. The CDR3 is CASSLGFDEQFF. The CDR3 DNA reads TGTGCCAGCAGCTTAGGTTTCGATGAGCAGTTCTTC. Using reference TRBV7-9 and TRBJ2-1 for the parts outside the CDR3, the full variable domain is DTGVSQNPRHKITKRGQNVTFRCDPISEHNRLYWYRQTLGQGPEFLTYFQNEAQLEKSRLLSDRFSAERPKGSFSTLEIQRTEQGDSAMYLCASSLGFDEQFFGPGTRLTVL.

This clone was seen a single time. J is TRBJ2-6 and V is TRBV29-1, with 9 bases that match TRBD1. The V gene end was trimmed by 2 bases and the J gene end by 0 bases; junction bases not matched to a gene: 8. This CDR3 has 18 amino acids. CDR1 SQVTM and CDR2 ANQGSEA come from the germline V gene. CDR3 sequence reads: CSVELQGAIGSGANVLTF. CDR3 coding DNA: TGCAGCGTTGAACTACAGGGGGCTATCGGCTCTGGGGCCAACGTCCTGACTTTC.

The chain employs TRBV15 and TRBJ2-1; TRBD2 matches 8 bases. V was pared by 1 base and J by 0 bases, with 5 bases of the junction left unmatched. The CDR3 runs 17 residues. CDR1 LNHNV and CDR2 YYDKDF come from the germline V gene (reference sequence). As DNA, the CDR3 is TGTGCCACCAGCAGAGGTACAAGCGGGAGCTCCTACAATGAGCAGTTCTTC. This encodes CATSRGTSGSSYNEQFF.

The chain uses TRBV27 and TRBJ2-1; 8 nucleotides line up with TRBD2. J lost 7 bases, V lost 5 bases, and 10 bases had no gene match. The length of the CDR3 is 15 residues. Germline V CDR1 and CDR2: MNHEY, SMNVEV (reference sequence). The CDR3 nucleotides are TGTGCCAGCAGTCCCCACCCCGGGAGGGTAAATGAGCAGTTCTTC. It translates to CASSPHPGRVNEQFF.

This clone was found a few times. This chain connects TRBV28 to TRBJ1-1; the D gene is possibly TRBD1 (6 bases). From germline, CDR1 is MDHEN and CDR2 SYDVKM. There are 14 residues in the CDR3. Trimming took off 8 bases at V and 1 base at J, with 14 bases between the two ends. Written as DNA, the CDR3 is TGTGCCAGCGGCCCCCACAGGGAGAACACTGAAGCTTTCTTT. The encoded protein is CASGPHRENTEAFF.

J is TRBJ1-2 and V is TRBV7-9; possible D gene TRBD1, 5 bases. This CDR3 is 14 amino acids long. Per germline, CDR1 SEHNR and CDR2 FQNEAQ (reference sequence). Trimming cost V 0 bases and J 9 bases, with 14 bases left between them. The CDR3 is CASSLAGQGGRYTF. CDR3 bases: TGTGCCAGCAGCTTAGCTGGGCAGGGTGGGCGCTACACCTTC.

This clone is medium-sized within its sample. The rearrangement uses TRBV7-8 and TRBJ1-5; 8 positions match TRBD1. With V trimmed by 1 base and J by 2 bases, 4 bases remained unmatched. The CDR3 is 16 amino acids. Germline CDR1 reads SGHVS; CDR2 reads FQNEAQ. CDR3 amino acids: CASSLGTGTGNQPQHF. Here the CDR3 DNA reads TGTGCCAGCAGCTTAGGGACAGGGACTGGCAATCAGCCCCAGCATTTT.

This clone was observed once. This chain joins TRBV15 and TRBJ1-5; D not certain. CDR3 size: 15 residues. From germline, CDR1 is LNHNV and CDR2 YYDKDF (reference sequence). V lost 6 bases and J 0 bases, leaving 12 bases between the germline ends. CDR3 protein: CATRETRHSNQPQHF. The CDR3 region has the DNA TGTGCCACCAGAGAGACGAGGCATAGCAATCAGCCCCAGCATTTT.

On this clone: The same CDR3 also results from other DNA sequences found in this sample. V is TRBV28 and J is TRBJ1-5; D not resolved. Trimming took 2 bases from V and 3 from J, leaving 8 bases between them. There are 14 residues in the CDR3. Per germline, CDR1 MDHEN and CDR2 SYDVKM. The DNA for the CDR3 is TGTGCCAGCAGTTTAGGTCAGGTCAATCAGCCCCAGCATTTT. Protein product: CASSLGQVNQPQHF.

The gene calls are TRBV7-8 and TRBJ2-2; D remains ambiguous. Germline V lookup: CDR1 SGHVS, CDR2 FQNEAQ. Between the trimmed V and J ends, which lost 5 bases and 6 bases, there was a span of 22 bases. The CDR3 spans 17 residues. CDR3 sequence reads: CASSPRAMTRNAGELFF. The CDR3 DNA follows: TGTGCCAGCAGCCCCCGCGCCATGACACGCAACGCCGGGGAGCTGTTTTTT. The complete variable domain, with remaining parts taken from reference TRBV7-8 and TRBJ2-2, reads GAGVSQSPRYKVAKRGQDVALRCDPISGHVSLFWYQQALGQGPEFLTYFQNEAQLDKSGLPSDRFFAERPEGSVSTLKIQRTQQEDSAVYLCASSPRAMTRNAGELFFGEGSRLTVL.

CDR3 nucleotide sequence: TGTGCCAGCAGTGGAACAGGGTCGGGCACAGATACGCAGTATTTT. It is translated as CASSGTGSGTDTQYF. The rearrangement uses TRBV25-1 and TRBJ2-3; possibly TRBD1 for D (6 bases). This CDR3 has 15 amino acids. The germline V gene encodes CDR1 MGHDK and CDR2 SYGVNS. The V end was cut by 4 bases, the J end by 1 base, with 12 bases between.

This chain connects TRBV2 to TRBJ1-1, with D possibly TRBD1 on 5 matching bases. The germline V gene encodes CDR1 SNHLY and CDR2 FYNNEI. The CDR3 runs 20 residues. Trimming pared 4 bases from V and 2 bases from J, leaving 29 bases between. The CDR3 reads CASSVHPFGHDIRFNTEAFF. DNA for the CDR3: TGTGCCAGCAGTGTACACCCCTTCGGACACGACATACGATTTAACACTGAAGCTTTCTTT.

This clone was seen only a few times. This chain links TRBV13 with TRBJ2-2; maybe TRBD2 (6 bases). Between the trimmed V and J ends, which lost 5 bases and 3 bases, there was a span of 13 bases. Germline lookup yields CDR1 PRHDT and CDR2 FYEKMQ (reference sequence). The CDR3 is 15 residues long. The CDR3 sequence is CASSLRGEDTGELFF. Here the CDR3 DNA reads TGTGCCAGCAGCCTTCGAGGGGAGGACACCGGGGAGCTGTTTTTT.

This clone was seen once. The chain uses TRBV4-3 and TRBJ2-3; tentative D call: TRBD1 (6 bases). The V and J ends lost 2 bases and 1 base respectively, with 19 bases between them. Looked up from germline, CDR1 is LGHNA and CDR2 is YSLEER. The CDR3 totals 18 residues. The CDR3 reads CASSQQPYPGVRTDTQYF. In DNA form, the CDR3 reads TGCGCCAGCAGCCAACAGCCATACCCAGGGGTCCGCACAGATACGCAGTATTTT.

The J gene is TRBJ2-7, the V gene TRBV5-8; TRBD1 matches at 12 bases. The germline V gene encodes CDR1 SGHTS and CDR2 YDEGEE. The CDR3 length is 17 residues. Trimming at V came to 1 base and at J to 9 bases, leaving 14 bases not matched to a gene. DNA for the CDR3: TGTGCCAGCAGCTTGAGGGCCGGTACGGGACAGGGGGCGGGGCAGTACTTC. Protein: CASSLRAGTGQGAGQYF.

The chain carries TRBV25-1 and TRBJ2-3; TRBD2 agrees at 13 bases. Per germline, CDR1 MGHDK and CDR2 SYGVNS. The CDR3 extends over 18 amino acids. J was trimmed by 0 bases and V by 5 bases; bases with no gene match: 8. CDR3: CASSRGTSGDMSTDTQYF. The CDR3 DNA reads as TGTGCCAGCAGTCGCGGGACTAGCGGGGACATGAGCACAGATACGCAGTATTTT. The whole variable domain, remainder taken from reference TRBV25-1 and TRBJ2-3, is EADIYQTPRYLVIGTGKKITLECSQTMGHDKMYWYQQDPGMELHLIHYSYGVNSTEKGDLSSESTVSRIRTEHFPLTLESARPSHTSQYLCASSRGTSGDMSTDTQYFGPGTRLTVL.